The 4 T cell receptor beta chains below were found in one sample sequenced in a study of neoadjuvant anti-PD-1 for oral cavity cancer. Profiled with immunoSEQ multiplex PCR; TCRdb holds only in-frame clones, not every one. The sample lists over 11,000 clones, approximately 70% seen once, with roughly 3% in the top ten. Here the sequenced sample was PBMCs, taken before nivolumab (anti-PD-1) treatment. These receptors were collected from a person between 40 and 85 years old with oral cavity squamous cell carcinoma.

The rearrangement links TRBV19 to TRBJ1-2, with D perhaps TRBD1 (5 bases). Germline CDR1 LNHDA, CDR2 SQIVND (reference sequence). The CDR3 loop spans 15 amino acids. The germline V and J ends were trimmed by 3 bases and 6 bases, with 17 bases remaining between them. The CDR3 nucleotides read TGTGCCAGTAGTATTCAGCAGGGAACGCTGAATGGCTACACCTTC. Its protein product is CASSIQQGTLNGYTF.

The chain joins TRBV6-1 to TRBJ2-4; no clear D gene. The germline CDR1 and CDR2 sequences are MNHNS and SASEGT. The germline V and J ends were trimmed by 1 base and 0 bases, with 10 bases remaining between them. This CDR3 has 16 amino acids. The CDR3 DNA reads as TGTGCCAGCAGTGAAGGGCAGCTCCTAGCCAAAAACATTCAGTACTTC. Amino acid sequence: CASSEGQLLAKNIQYF.

The rearrangement uses TRBV2 and TRBJ1-2; D is perhaps TRBD1 (6 bases). V lost 2 bases, J lost 8 bases, and 21 bases lay in between. This CDR3 contains 16 residues. In germline, CDR1 is SNHLY, CDR2 FYNNEI. For the CDR3, the DNA is TGTGCCAGCAGTGAATGGGTGGCAGGGGCCCGAAGGGGCTACACCTTC. This sequence encodes CASSEWVAGARRGYTF. Variable domain in full (rest from reference TRBV2 and TRBJ1-2): EPEVTQTPSHQVTQMGQEVILRCVPISNHLYFYWYRQILGQKVEFLVSFYNNEISEKSEIFDDQFSVERPDGSNFTLKIRSTKLEDSAMYFCASSEWVAGARRGYTFGSGTRLTVV.

Only one count was recorded for this clone. The chain couples TRBV27 to TRBJ1-5; maybe TRBD1 (5 bases). Germline values: CDR1 MNHEY, CDR2 SMNVEV (reference sequence). The CDR3 runs 14 residues. V shed 1 base and J shed 6 bases, with 10 bases lying between them. CDR3: CASSLLAGSQPQHF. CDR3 DNA sequence: TGTGCCAGCAGTTTATTAGCAGGGAGTCAGCCCCAGCATTTT.